This T cell receptor beta chain appears in the sequencing data of a study of cytomegalovirus exposure and HLA in healthy donors. Primers for the PCR totalled 60 Vbeta and 13 Jbeta. Generated by immunoSEQ multiplex PCR, the TCRdb table keeps only in-frame clones and is missing some. The sample lists some 130,000 clones; about 80% were seen once. This clone turned up a few times. V was shortened by 0 bases and J by 2 bases, with 8 bases between the two germline ends. This CDR3 region has 14 residues. The germline gives CDR1 LGHNA, CDR2 YNFKEQ. Material for sequencing was PBMCs. The chain recombines TRBV4-2 with TRBJ2-7; the D gene is possibly TRBD2 (5 bases). This clonotype was obtained from a male donor in good health and CMV-seronegative. CDR3 region: CASSQDGGPYEQYF. DNA of the CDR3: TGTGCCAGCAGCCAAGATGGCGGGCCCTACGAGCAGTACTTC.